One sample yielded the 26 T cell receptor beta chains listed below, sequenced in a study of shared clonotypes between healthy human individuals. Naive-designated CD8 cells lacked CD45RO, were positively enriched for CCR7, and omitted terminally differentiated effector memory CD45RA+ cells. Profiling relied on immunoSEQ multiplex PCR, and the TCRdb table lists in-frame clones only, not all of them. Of roughly 2 million clones listed, about 95% are singletons. What was sequenced was naive CD8+ T cells sorted from blood. These receptors came from a young man in good health.

This clone was seen once. Other DNA sequences in the sample encode the same CDR3. The rearrangement links TRBV9 to TRBJ1-1, with D perhaps matching TRBD1 (6 bases). Germline CDR1 SGDLS, CDR2 YYNGEE. The CDR3 sequence is 13 residues long. V dropped 4 bases and J dropped 4 bases, with 11 bases sitting between them. As DNA, the CDR3 is TGTGCCAGCAGCCAAGGGGGGAGCACTGAAGCTTTCTTT. Residues: CASSQGGSTEAFF.

Note on this clone: Within the sample, other DNA sequences also encode this same CDR3. The rearrangement joins TRBV29-1 to TRBJ2-7; D possibly corresponds to TRBD1 (5 bases). Germline CDR1 and CDR2: SQVTM and ANQGSEA. The V gene lost 4 bases and the J gene lost 3 bases, with 7 bases spanning the gap. The CDR3 runs 11 residues. The CDR3 sequence: CSVVQDYEQYF. For the CDR3, the DNA is TGCAGCGTTGTACAGGACTACGAGCAGTACTTC.

This clone was recorded a few times. The chain recombines TRBV30 with TRBJ2-7; TRBD2 agrees at 7 bases. Per germline, CDR1 GTSNPN and CDR2 SVGIG (reference sequence). CDR3 length: 14 residues. V was clipped by 0 bases and J by 5 bases; unmatched bases: 7. The CDR3 DNA is TGTGCCTGGAGTGTGGGCGGGGGTTGGGACGAGCAGTACTTC. This codes for CAWSVGGGWDEQYF.

This chain uses TRBV10-1 with TRBJ2-4; D not resolved. CDR1 is WNHNN and CDR2 is SYGVQD in the germline V gene (reference sequence). Trimming stripped 10 bases from V and 0 bases from J, with 16 bases between. The CDR3 length is 15 residues. DNA for the CDR3: TGCGCCAACCCCCCGGGCCGGCTAGCCAAAAACATTCAGTACTTC. It specifies CANPPGRLAKNIQYF.

The CDR3 DNA is TGTGCCAGCAGCTTGGGGGCAGGGTATTCACCCCTCCACTTT. Amino acid sequence: CASSLGAGYSPLHF. This chain joins TRBV5-6 and TRBJ1-6; D possibly corresponds to TRBD1 (5 bases). The CDR3 is 14 amino acids. CDR1 is SGHDT and CDR2 is YYEEEE in the germline V gene. Trimming stripped 0 bases from V and 8 bases from J, with 9 bases between.

The chain employs TRBV7-9 and TRBJ2-1, with D hard to call. The V gene lost 5 bases and the J gene lost 2 bases, with 13 bases spanning the gap. Germline V lookup: CDR1 SEHNR, CDR2 FQNEAQ (reference sequence). The CDR3 has 15 amino acids. This chain's CDR3 is CASSPPAEAYNEQFF. In nucleotides, the CDR3 is TGTGCCAGCAGCCCCCCGGCAGAGGCCTACAATGAGCAGTTCTTC.

The genes are TRBV5-1 and TRBJ2-1; TRBD1 matches 11 bases. V lost 4 bases to trimming and J lost 10 bases; unmatched junction nucleotides: 4. Germline lookup yields CDR1 SGHRS and CDR2 YFSETQ. This CDR3 is built from 13 residues. This chain's CDR3 is CASSRTGGFEQFF. The CDR3 nucleotides read TGCGCCAGCAGCCGGACAGGGGGCTTCGAGCAGTTCTTC.

Of note for this clone: The identical CDR3 is also encoded by other nucleotide sequences in the sample. The chain is built from TRBV7-9 and TRBJ1-1; D ambiguous. The V gene lost 6 bases and the J gene lost 3 bases, with 11 bases spanning the gap. The germline V gene has CDR1 SEHNR and CDR2 FQNEAQ (reference sequence). This CDR3 has 13 amino acids. DNA for the CDR3: TGTGCCAGCAGTTTTGGAACTGACACTGAAGCTTTCTTT. It translates to CASSFGTDTEAFF. Complete variable domain (other parts from reference TRBV7-9 and TRBJ1-1): DTGVSQNPRHKITKRGQNVTFRCDPISEHNRLYWYRQTLGQGPEFLTYFQNEAQLEKSRLLSDRFSAERPKGSFSTLEIQRTEQGDSAMYLCASSFGTDTEAFFGQGTRLTVV.

This sequence joins TRBV30 and TRBJ2-7; 8 nucleotides agree with TRBD1. Trimming took 0 bases from V and 3 from J; bases not matched to a gene: 4. Germline loops: CDR1 GTSNPN, CDR2 SVGIG (reference sequence). This CDR3 spans 14 amino acids. CDR3 DNA sequence: TGTGCCTGGAGTGTACGCACAGGGGGCTACGAGCAGTACTTC. Residues: CAWSVRTGGYEQYF.

With regard to this clone: The same CDR3 arises from other DNA sequences in this sample as well. This sequence joins TRBV5-1 and TRBJ2-7; D is unresolved. Germline assignment: CDR1 SGHRS and CDR2 YFSETQ. Deletions cut 0 bases from V and 4 bases from J, with 5 bases between. CDR3 length: 12 amino acids. CDR3 nucleotide sequence: TGCGCCAGCAGCTTGGGCGGTTACGAGCAGTACTTC. Translated: CASSLGGYEQYF. The full variable domain, in which reference TRBV5-1 and TRBJ2-7 provide the parts outside the CDR3, is KAGVTQTPRYLIKTRGQQVTLSCSPISGHRSVSWYQQTPGQGLQFLFEYFSETQRNKGNFPGRFSGRQFSNSRSEMNVSTLELGDSALYLCASSLGGYEQYFGPGTRLTVT.

Points on this clone: At one boundary the junction diverges from the germline segment, which might be a read error. J is TRBJ2-7 and V is TRBV6-1, with unresolved D. This CDR3 contains 14 residues. Germline V lookup: CDR1 MNHNS, CDR2 SASEGT. CDR3 region: CASGEVGLDYEQYF. In DNA form, the CDR3 reads TGTGCCAGCGGTGAAGTGGGCCTAGATTACGAGCAGTACTTC.

The rearrangement links TRBV19 to TRBJ2-7, with 8 bases fitting TRBD2. The CDR3 is made up of 16 amino acids. Trimming took 3 bases from V and 3 from J; bases not matched to a gene: 10. Per germline, CDR1 LNHDA and CDR2 SQIVND (reference sequence). The CDR3 DNA follows: TGTGCCAGTAGTATTAGTCCGGGACTAGGCGGCTACGAGCAGTACTTC. Its protein is CASSISPGLGGYEQYF.

For this clone: Additional DNA sequences in this sample encode the identical CDR3. The chain uses TRBV4-3 and TRBJ2-7; TRBD2 aligns across 7 bases. Germline V lookup: CDR1 LGHNA, CDR2 YSLEER. J was trimmed by 3 bases and V by 0 bases; bases with no gene match: 5. The CDR3 runs 15 residues. CDR3 amino acids: CASSQDRASGYEQYF. The CDR3, as DNA: TGCGCCAGCAGCCAAGACCGGGCTAGCGGCTACGAGCAGTACTTC.

The chain has TRBV5-6 and TRBJ1-1; 7 positions agree with TRBD1. Unmatched junction bases numbered 4, after V lost 3 bases and J lost 2 bases. The CDR3 totals 14 residues. From germline, CDR1 is SGHDT and CDR2 YYEEEE. CDR3 sequence (DNA): TGTGCCAGCAGCTGGGGACAGTACAACACTGAAGCTTTCTTT. Protein: CASSWGQYNTEAFF.

This chain connects TRBV7-9 to TRBJ2-7; either TRBD1 or TRBD2 may supply D (6 bases each). V was shortened by 5 bases and J by 0 bases, with 20 bases between the two germline ends. The length of the CDR3 is 17 residues. Germline CDR1 SEHNR, CDR2 FQNEAQ (reference sequence). In nucleotides, the CDR3 is TGTGCCAGCAGCCCCGCGCTCGAGGGGGGTATCTCCTACGAGCAGTACTTC. It specifies CASSPALEGGISYEQYF.

J is TRBJ1-1 and V is TRBV19, with TRBD1 matching over 7 bases. CDR1 is LNHDA and CDR2 is SQIVND in the germline V gene (reference sequence). The length of the CDR3 is 16 residues. Trimming cost V 6 bases and J 0 bases; bases outside gene matches: 10. This CDR3 is CASRMMTGTMNTEAFF. The CDR3 coding sequence is TGTGCCAGTAGGATGATGACAGGGACTATGAACACTGAAGCTTTCTTT.

The chain recombines TRBV30 with TRBJ2-1; D gene unclear. CDR1 and CDR2 (germline): GTSNPN, SVGIG (reference sequence). Trimming removed 5 bases from V and 5 bases from J, with 13 bases in between. The CDR3 has 13 amino acids. CDR3 nucleotide sequence: TGTGCCTGGTTGCAGTCCCTAGACAATGAGCAGTTCTTC. This gives the protein CAWLQSLDNEQFF.

This clone was found once. This chain links TRBV27 with TRBJ2-7, with D possibly called TRBD1 or TRBD2 (6 bases each). Trimming cost V 7 bases and J 0 bases, with 19 bases left between them. This CDR3 comprises 16 residues. Germline V CDR1 and CDR2: MNHEY, SMNVEV (reference sequence). The CDR3 region is CASTQSWGAISYEQYF. The CDR3 DNA is TGTGCCAGCACCCAATCCTGGGGGGCCATCTCCTACGAGCAGTACTTC.

The J gene is TRBJ2-1, the V gene TRBV6-1; D remains ambiguous. The CDR3 is made up of 16 amino acids. V was pared by 2 bases and J by 2 bases, with 13 bases between. Germline values: CDR1 MNHNS, CDR2 SASEGT. CDR3 DNA sequence: TGTGCCAGCAGTGAACATCTTGGCGGCCCCTACAATGAGCAGTTCTTC. It translates to CASSEHLGGPYNEQFF.

The J gene is TRBJ2-2, the V gene TRBV28, with D perhaps matching TRBD1 or TRBD2 (5 bases each). The germline V and J ends were trimmed by 6 bases and 3 bases, with 14 bases remaining between them. Germline V lookup: CDR1 MDHEN, CDR2 SYDVKM. The CDR3 is made up of 15 amino acids. The CDR3 loop reads CASSLGEIYTGELFF. Written as DNA, the CDR3 is TGTGCCAGCAGCCTGGGGGAGATATACACCGGGGAGCTGTTTTTT.

This chain links TRBV9 with TRBJ1-2, with D possibly matching TRBD1 (5 bases). Germline CDR1 reads SGDLS; CDR2 reads YYNGEE. The CDR3 sequence is 14 residues long. V was cut by 3 bases and J by 8 bases, with 17 bases left in between. CDR3: CASSAGTFSSGYTF. In nucleotides, the CDR3 is TGTGCCAGCAGCGCCGGGACTTTCTCTAGCGGCTACACCTTC.

The table lists this clone with a few counts. The J gene is TRBJ2-3, the V gene TRBV7-2, with no clear D. Germline loops: CDR1 SGHTA, CDR2 FQGNSA. V lost 2 bases and J 2 bases, leaving 17 bases between the germline ends. The length of the CDR3 is 17 residues. The CDR3 DNA reads TGTGCCAGCAGCTTAAGGCGTCGAAGGGATTACACAGATACGCAGTATTTT. Translated, it gives CASSLRRRRDYTDTQYF.

The chain is built from TRBV2 and TRBJ1-3; 11 positions agree with TRBD1. From germline, CDR1 is SNHLY and CDR2 FYNNEI. V gave up 5 bases and J gave up 0 bases; unmatched junction bases: 6. There are 17 residues in the CDR3. The chain's CDR3 is CASSMAGTGGSGNTIYF. The CDR3, as DNA: TGTGCCAGCAGTATGGCCGGGACAGGGGGCTCTGGAAACACCATATATTTT.

Comments on this clone: A junction boundary mismatches the germline segment, possibly from a read error. V is TRBV7-7 and J is TRBJ2-7, with TRBD1 as a possible D gene (6 bases). Germline loops: CDR1 SSHAT, CDR2 FNYEAQ (reference sequence). The CDR3 has 16 amino acids. The CDR3 sequence is CASSLTSGALLHEQYF. CDR3 sequence (DNA): TGTGCTAGCAGCTTAACTTCAGGGGCCCTCCTACACGAGCAGTACTTC.

The rearrangement joins TRBV28 to TRBJ2-2; D is unclear. The CDR3 contains 13 residues. The germline V gene has CDR1 MDHEN and CDR2 SYDVKM. Trimming stripped 2 bases from V and 6 bases from J, with 7 bases between. DNA of the CDR3: TGTGCCAGCAGTTTACCTACTCCCGGGGAGCTGTTTTTT. It encodes CASSLPTPGELFF.

The count of this clone is one. This chain connects TRBV27 to TRBJ1-2; TRBD1 agrees at 10 bases. The CDR3 is 13 residues long. The trim removed 4 bases at V and 8 bases at J, leaving 4 bases unmatched. Per the germline V gene, CDR1 is MNHEY and CDR2 is SMNVEV (reference sequence). CDR3 region: CASSWGTGEGYTF. CDR3 DNA: TGTGCCAGCAGTTGGGGGACAGGGGAAGGCTACACCTTC.